Listed here are 11 T cell receptor beta chains from one sample, sequenced in a study of T-cell memory formation after mild COVID-19. In TCRdb, the 5' RACE reads were re-called with MiXCR into one record per CDR3 protein. Here the sample spans about 350,000 distinct CDR3 sequences, 12% to 15% being singletons. Material: PBMCs or a T cell subset sorted from them (not recorded which). The receptors come from a man younger than 35 who had mild COVID-19 (a few samples of this study predate the infection). Cell type and time point are not known.

The CDR3 loop is CASSRGQISGNTIYF. The CDR3 DNA reads as TGCGCCAGCAGCAGGGGACAGATCTCTGGAAACACCATATATTTT. The V call is TRBV5-1, the J call TRBJ1-3; 7 bases match TRBD1. V lost 4 bases to trimming and J lost 0 bases; unmatched junction nucleotides: 4. The germline gives CDR1 SGHRS, CDR2 YFSETQ. The CDR3 totals 15 residues.

The chain combines TRBV10-3 with TRBJ2-1, with D tentatively TRBD2 (5 bases). The germline V gene encodes CDR1 ENHRY and CDR2 SYGVKD. The V end lost 4 bases, the J end lost 0 bases, and 10 bases lay between the germline ends. The CDR3 consists of 15 residues. This CDR3 reads CAISVRADSYNEQFF. The DNA of the CDR3 is TGTGCCATCAGTGTTCGAGCGGACTCCTACAATGAGCAGTTCTTC.

CDR3 nucleotide sequence: TGTGCCAGCATCCCGGGCAGGCTGAACACCGGGGAGCTGTTTTTT. Its protein is CASIPGRLNTGELFF. The chain links TRBV7-9 to TRBJ2-2; the D is unclear. CDR3 size: 15 residues. Trimming took 7 bases from V and 1 from J, leaving 13 bases between them. CDR1 and CDR2 from the germline V gene are SEHNR and FQNEAQ (reference sequence).

This chain uses TRBV11-2 with TRBJ2-3; no firm D call. V lost 4 bases and J lost 4, with 6 bases in between. Germline loops: CDR1 SGHAT, CDR2 FQNNGV. This CDR3 contains 12 residues. The CDR3 coding sequence is TGTGCCAGCAGCTCCTGGTCAGATACGCAGTATTTT. This gives the protein CASSSWSDTQYF.

This clonotype was counted many times. The gene calls are TRBV7-3 and TRBJ2-3, with a possible D match to TRBD2 (7 bases). The V gene lost 2 bases and the J gene lost 4 bases, with 10 bases spanning the gap. In germline, CDR1 is SGHTA, CDR2 FQGTGA. The CDR3 length is 14 residues. DNA for the CDR3: TGTGCCAGCAGCTTAGGGGGGGGCCCAGATACGCAGTATTTT. Its translation is CASSLGGGPDTQYF.

This clonotype appeared a few times. V gene TRBV5-1 combines with J gene TRBJ2-3; a weak D match, TRBD2 (6 bases). This CDR3 has 17 residues. The V end was cut by 3 bases, the J end by 0 bases, with 17 bases between. Germline CDR1 and CDR2: SGHRS and YFSETQ. CDR3 nucleotides: TGCGCCAGCAGCTGGCCCCAGACTAGACCAAGCACAGATACGCAGTATTTT. It is translated as CASSWPQTRPSTDTQYF.

V usage is TRBV28 and J usage is TRBJ2-5; 8 nucleotides agree with TRBD1. V shed 10 bases and J 7 bases; nucleotides not matched to a gene: 8. The germline gives CDR1 MDHEN, CDR2 SYDVKM. This CDR3 comprises 12 residues. CDR3 nucleotide sequence: TGTGCCACCCCCGGACAGGGCGGGACCCAGTACTTC. This encodes CATPGQGGTQYF.

The V call is TRBV29-1, the J call TRBJ2-1; D is perhaps TRBD2 (5 bases). The germline CDR1 and CDR2 sequences are SQVTM and ANQGSEA. This CDR3 has 13 amino acids. V was trimmed by 8 bases and J by 2 bases, leaving 13 bases between them. CDR3 coding DNA: TGCAGCTCGGAGGACGGCACCTACAATGAGCAGTTCTTC. Its translation is CSSEDGTYNEQFF.

The rearrangement joins TRBV4-1 to TRBJ2-5; D is undetermined. V was trimmed by 0 bases and J by 2 bases, leaving 10 bases between them. CDR3 size: 15 residues. Germline V gene lookup returns CDR1 MGHRA and CDR2 YSYEKL. The CDR3 loop is CASSQDALGQETQYF. CDR3 DNA: TGCGCCAGCAGCCAAGATGCGTTGGGGCAAGAGACCCAGTACTTC.

CDR3 loop: CASSENRGQNTEAFF. As DNA, the CDR3 is TGCGCCAGCAGCGAGAACAGGGGGCAGAACACTGAAGCTTTCTTT. V gene TRBV5-1 combines with J gene TRBJ1-1; 9 bases line up with TRBD1. V trimming: 4 bases; J trimming: 1 base; junction bases outside the gene matches: 5. The germline V gene encodes CDR1 SGHRS and CDR2 YFSETQ. The CDR3 contains 15 residues.

The rearrangement uses TRBV9 and TRBJ1-1; no clear D gene. CDR3 length: 14 residues. Per germline, CDR1 SGDLS and CDR2 YYNGEE. V was trimmed by 0 bases and J by 4 bases, leaving 10 bases between them. The CDR3 here is CASSVDGVPTEAFF. The CDR3 DNA reads as TGTGCCAGCAGCGTAGATGGGGTTCCCACTGAAGCTTTCTTT.